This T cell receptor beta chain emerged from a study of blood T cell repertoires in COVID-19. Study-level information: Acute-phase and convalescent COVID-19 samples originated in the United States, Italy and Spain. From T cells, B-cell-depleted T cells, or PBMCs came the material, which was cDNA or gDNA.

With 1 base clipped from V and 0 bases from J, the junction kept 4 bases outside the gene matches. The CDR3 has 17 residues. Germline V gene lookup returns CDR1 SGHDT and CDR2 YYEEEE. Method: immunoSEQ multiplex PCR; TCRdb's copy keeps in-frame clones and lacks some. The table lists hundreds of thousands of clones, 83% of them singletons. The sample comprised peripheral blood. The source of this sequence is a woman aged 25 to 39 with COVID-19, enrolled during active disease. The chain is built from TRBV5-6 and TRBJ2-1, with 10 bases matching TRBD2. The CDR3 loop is CASSLRLAGSSYNEQFF. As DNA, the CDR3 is TGTGCCAGCAGCTTGAGACTAGCGGGCTCCTCCTACAATGAGCAGTTCTTC. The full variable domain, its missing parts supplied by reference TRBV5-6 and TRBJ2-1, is DAGVTQSPTHLIKTRGQQVTLRCSPKSGHDTVSWYQQALGQGPQFIFQYYEEEERQRGNFPDRFSGHQFPNYSSELNVNALLLGDSALYLCASSLRLAGSSYNEQFFGPGTRLTVL.